This TCR beta chain was documented in a study of cytomegalovirus exposure and HLA in healthy donors. As for the study in general: The 120 validation repertoires and the roughly 690 first-cohort repertoires shared a platform, a later analysis reported.

CDR3 length: 14 residues. The germline CDR1 and CDR2 sequences are SGHDN and FVKESK. Trimming pared 0 bases from V and 0 bases from J, leaving 3 bases between. This clone was detected only once. Its cognate antigen is unknown. Study results and caveats: The classifier reportedly diagnosed cytomegalovirus status with high sensitivity and specificity.

Method: immunoSEQ multiplex PCR; TCRdb's copy keeps in-frame clones and lacks some. The table shows about 200,000 clones, with around 87% occurring only once. The sequenced sample was PBMCs. This receptor was identified in a woman between 18 and 29 years old in good health and CMV-seropositive. J is TRBJ1-3 and V is TRBV14; D remains unclear. CDR3 region: CASSQDSSGNTIYF. CDR3 in DNA: TGTGCCAGCAGCCAAGACTCCTCTGGAAACACCATATATTTT. Full variable domain (rest looked up from reference TRBV14 and TRBJ1-3): EAGVTQFPSHSVIEKGQTVTLRCDPISGHDNLYWYRRVMGKEIKFLLHFVKESKQDESGMPNNRFLAERTGGTYSTLKVQPAELEDSGVYFCASSQDSSGNTIYFGEGSWLTVV.